Following are 17 T cell receptor beta chains from one sample sequenced in a study of cytomegalovirus exposure and HLA in healthy donors. This table comes from immunoSEQ multiplex PCR, and its TCRdb copy is limited to in-frame clones, with some not included. The sample yields about 330,000 clones, 86% seen once. The sample consisted of PBMCs. These receptors all come from a woman aged 18-29 years in good health and CMV-seronegative.

V is TRBV20-1 and J is TRBJ2-1; 8 nucleotides agree with TRBD2. The CDR3 has 11 residues. From germline, CDR1 is DFQATT and CDR2 SNEGSKA (reference sequence). The junction had 4 bases not matched to a gene; V was cut back by 5 bases and J by 10 bases. CDR3: CSAGAGGEQFF. CDR3 sequence (DNA): TGCAGTGCTGGCGCGGGAGGCGAGCAGTTCTTC.

This chain links TRBV6-4 with TRBJ2-3, with 11 bases fitting TRBD2. This CDR3 has 15 residues. Germline CDR1 reads MRHNA; CDR2 reads SNTAGT. J lost 4 bases, V lost 6 bases, and 6 bases had no gene match. The chain's CDR3 is CASSPLAGGSDTQYF. The CDR3 DNA reads TGTGCCAGCAGCCCCCTAGCGGGAGGATCAGATACGCAGTATTTT.

This rearrangement joins TRBV2 to TRBJ2-7; 7 bases fit TRBD1. Germline CDR1 is SNHLY and CDR2 is FYNNEI. The CDR3 is 14 amino acids. Germline trimming cut 4 bases from V and 4 bases from J; bases unmatched to any gene: 7. DNA for the CDR3: TGTGCCAGCAGTGTACAGGGGATATATTACGAGCAGTACTTC. Protein: CASSVQGIYYEQYF.

The genes are TRBV9 and TRBJ1-3; D unresolved. This CDR3 is built from 14 residues. With 4 bases removed from V and 2 bases from J, the gap between germline ends came to 10 bases. Per germline, CDR1 SGDLS and CDR2 YYNGEE. CDR3 nucleotide sequence: TGTGCCAGCAGCCCCCGGTCTCCTGGAAACACCATATATTTT. This sequence encodes CASSPRSPGNTIYF.

The chain recombines TRBV11-2 with TRBJ1-1; D gene ambiguous. This CDR3 contains 15 residues. V lost 1 base to trimming and J lost 1 base, with 10 bases between them. Germline V lookup: CDR1 SGHAT, CDR2 FQNNGV. Here the CDR3 reads CASSLGRNRNTEAFF. The CDR3 DNA is TGTGCCAGCAGCTTAGGGCGGAATCGGAACACTGAAGCTTTCTTT.

The chain couples TRBV7-2 to TRBJ2-3; TRBD2 matches at 8 bases. Germline V gene data show CDR1 as SGHTA and CDR2 as FQGNSA. CDR3 length: 14 residues. V shed 5 bases, J shed 3 bases, and the junction held 4 bases outside the gene matches. The CDR3 DNA reads as TGTGCCAGCAGCCTGACTAGCGTTACAGATACGCAGTATTTT. Translating gives CASSLTSVTDTQYF.

The chain has TRBV28 and TRBJ1-4; 7 nucleotides agree with TRBD1. CDR1 and CDR2 from the germline V gene are MDHEN and SYDVKM. This CDR3 region has 15 residues. V was pared by 3 bases and J by 3 bases, with 4 bases of the junction left unmatched. The CDR3 DNA reads as TGTGCCAGCAGTTTGGGACAGACCGCTAATGAAAAACTGTTTTTT. Translating it yields CASSLGQTANEKLFF.

This sequence joins TRBV4-3 and TRBJ2-7, with 9 bases fitting TRBD2. Germline V gene data show CDR1 as LGHNA and CDR2 as YSLEER. The CDR3 extends over 15 amino acids. After removal of 0 bases from V and 7 bases from J, the junction contained 7 bases not matched to a gene. CDR3 protein: CASSQDLPSGDEQYF. The CDR3 DNA sequence: TGCGCCAGCAGCCAAGATCTGCCTAGCGGGGATGAGCAGTACTTC.

The chain has TRBV25-1 and TRBJ2-7, with 12 bases aligning to TRBD2. The CDR3 length is 16 residues. From germline, CDR1 is MGHDK and CDR2 SYGVNS. The junction had 6 bases not matched to a gene; V was cut back by 3 bases and J by 3 bases. The CDR3 DNA reads as TGTGCCAGCAGTGATTCGTCTAGCGGGAGGGGCTACGAGCAGTACTTC. Amino acid sequence: CASSDSSSGRGYEQYF.

The table lists this clone with a count of one. The chain uses TRBV28 and TRBJ2-4; no definite D call. Germline CDR1 is MDHEN and CDR2 is SYDVKM. This CDR3 spans 17 amino acids. V lost 2 bases and J 2 bases, leaving 16 bases between the germline ends. The CDR3 protein is CASSLRSAGWTKNIQYF. The CDR3 DNA is TGTGCCAGCAGTTTAAGGAGTGCTGGGTGGACCAAAAACATTCAGTACTTC.

The chain has TRBV28 and TRBJ2-7; 8 nucleotides match TRBD1. V lost 7 bases, J lost 6 bases, and 14 bases stayed unmatched. The germline V gene has CDR1 MDHEN and CDR2 SYDVKM. The CDR3 runs to 15 residues. In nucleotides, the CDR3 is TGTGCCAGCAACAAACCGGACAGGGAGAAAGGCGAGCAGTACTTC. This gives the protein CASNKPDREKGEQYF.

V usage is TRBV7-9 and J usage is TRBJ2-1; TRBD1 matches at 11 bases. Germline trimming cut 5 bases from V and 5 bases from J; bases unmatched to any gene: 5. The CDR3 contains 15 residues. The germline gives CDR1 SEHNR, CDR2 FQNEAQ (reference sequence). DNA for the CDR3: TGTGCCAGCAGCCCGCCGGGACAGGGGGACAATGAGCAGTTCTTC. Translation: CASSPPGQGDNEQFF. The full variable domain, in which reference TRBV7-9 and TRBJ2-1 provide the parts outside the CDR3, is DTGVSQNPRHKITKRGQNVTFRCDPISEHNRLYWYRQTLGQGPEFLTYFQNEAQLEKSRLLSDRFSAERPKGSFSTLEIQRTEQGDSAMYLCASSPPGQGDNEQFFGPGTRLTVL.

This clone was observed once. V is TRBV5-1 and J is TRBJ2-3, with 14 bases fitting TRBD2. The CDR3 is 16 amino acids. Germline V CDR1 and CDR2: SGHRS, YFSETQ. Trimming cost V 0 bases and J 5 bases; bases outside gene matches: 2. Here the CDR3 DNA reads TGCGCCAGCAGCTTGGTGGGACTAGCGGGAGTAGATACGCAGTATTTT. Translation: CASSLVGLAGVDTQYF.

This chain uses TRBV27 with TRBJ2-1; 13 nucleotides line up with TRBD2. Germline trimming cut 5 bases from V and 10 bases from J; bases unmatched to any gene: 11. The CDR3 has 16 residues. Germline assignment: CDR1 MNHEY and CDR2 SMNVEV (reference sequence). Written as DNA, the CDR3 is TGTGCCAGCAGTCTCCAAGGACTAGCGGGAGCTTCGGAGCAGTTCTTC. It specifies CASSLQGLAGASEQFF.

The V call is TRBV29-1, the J call TRBJ1-1, with 7 nucleotides matching TRBD1. The V gene end was trimmed by 6 bases and the J gene end by 7 bases; junction bases not matched to a gene: 14. Germline lookup yields CDR1 SQVTM and CDR2 ANQGSEA. The CDR3 totals 14 residues. In DNA form, the CDR3 reads TGCAGCGTGGCCCTCCTCCTCACAGGGGTTGAAGCTTTCTTT. It encodes CSVALLLTGVEAFF. The full variable domain, rest sourced from reference TRBV29-1 and TRBJ1-1, is SAVISQKPSRDICQRGTSLTIQCQVDSQVTMMFWYRQQPGQSLTLIATANQGSEATYESGFVIDKFPISRPNLTFSTLTVSNMSPEDSSIYLCSVALLLTGVEAFFGQGTRLTVV.

The chain combines TRBV15 with TRBJ2-7; TRBD1 agrees at 7 bases. This CDR3 region has 15 residues. Per the germline V gene, CDR1 is LNHNV and CDR2 is YYDKDF (reference sequence). With 0 bases clipped from V and 2 bases from J, the junction kept 4 bases outside the gene matches. CDR3 bases: TGTGCCACCAGCAGAGATCTGGGACAGACCTACGAGCAGTACTTC. Amino acid sequence: CATSRDLGQTYEQYF.

The chain uses TRBV30 and TRBJ1-1, with D perhaps matching TRBD1 (6 bases). The CDR3 is made up of 13 amino acids. The V end lost 5 bases, the J end lost 1 base, and 11 bases lay between the germline ends. Germline CDR1 GTSNPN, CDR2 SVGIG (reference sequence). The CDR3 is CAWGRQENTEAFF. In DNA form, the CDR3 reads TGTGCCTGGGGACGACAGGAGAACACTGAAGCTTTCTTT.